The 31 T cell receptor beta chains below were found in one sample sequenced in a study of control samples from healthy donors and cancer patients. Sequencing used immunoSEQ multiplex PCR; TCRdb keeps in-frame clones, though not all of them. The data hold 70,000 to 80,000 clones, with around 90% observed a single time. What was sequenced was PBMCs. Every receptor here comes from a woman in her forties or fifties with colorectal cancer.

The chain has TRBV7-2 and TRBJ1-1; D ambiguous. Germline V gene data show CDR1 as SGHTA and CDR2 as FQGNSA. The CDR3 consists of 13 residues. Between the trimmed V and J ends, which lost 4 bases and 6 bases, there was a span of 12 bases. In DNA form, the CDR3 reads TGTGCCAGCAGCTGGGAGGAGGACGCTGAAGCTTTCTTT. Residues: CASSWEEDAEAFF.

The chain employs TRBV10-3 and TRBJ2-1; 15 nucleotides agree with TRBD2. Germline assignment: CDR1 ENHRY and CDR2 SYGVKD. The CDR3 is 18 amino acids. V lost 7 bases to trimming and J lost 7 bases; unmatched junction nucleotides: 14. CDR3 bases: TGTGCCATCATGGCCAGGACTAGCGGGGGGGCCAGTTCTAATGAGCAGTTCTTC. This sequence encodes CAIMARTSGGASSNEQFF.

The genes are TRBV21-1 and TRBJ2-7; the DNA was not used to check the table's D call, TRBD1. TRBV21-1 is a known pseudogene. The CDR3 is 14 amino acids. This CDR3 reads CASSNPGDPYEQYV. CDR3 nucleotide sequence: TGTGCCAGCAGCAATCCAGGGGACCCCTACGAGCAGTACGTC.

The CDR3 nucleotides are TGTGCCAGCAGCGTAGAACCCAGAATCACAGATACGCAGTATTTT. It encodes CASSVEPRITDTQYF. This sequence joins TRBV7-8 and TRBJ2-3, with unresolved D. This CDR3 has 15 amino acids. With 5 bases removed from V and 2 bases from J, the gap between germline ends came to 14 bases. The germline gives CDR1 SGHVS, CDR2 FQNEAQ.

CDR3 loop: CATSDSRLAGLSYNEQFF. For the CDR3, the DNA is TGTGCCACCAGTGATTCCCGACTAGCGGGGTTATCCTACAATGAGCAGTTCTTC. This chain connects TRBV24-1 to TRBJ2-1, with 11 positions matching TRBD2. V lost 2 bases, J lost 1 base, and 6 bases stayed unmatched. Germline CDR1 and CDR2: KGHDR and SFDVKD. The CDR3 totals 18 residues.

The CDR3 spells CASSPWGVDTEAFF. The CDR3 bases are TGTGCCAGCAGCCCATGGGGGGTGGACACTGAAGCTTTCTTT. The chain carries TRBV6-2 or TRBV6-3 and TRBJ1-1; D possibly corresponds to TRBD1 (5 bases). The CDR3 has 14 residues. Germline V gives CDR1 MNHEY, CDR2 SVGEGT. Between the trimmed V and J ends, which lost 6 bases and 3 bases, there was a span of 14 bases.

The V call is TRBV3-1 (or the pseudogene TRBV3-2), the J call TRBJ2-1, with D perhaps being TRBD1 or TRBD2 (5 bases each). This CDR3 has 15 residues. Germline V gives CDR1 LGHDT, CDR2 YNNKEL (reference sequence). Trimming removed 0 bases at V and 2 bases at J, with 8 bases between. CDR3 region: CASSQERGAYNEQFF. CDR3 bases: TGTGCCAGCAGCCAAGAGAGGGGAGCCTACAATGAGCAGTTCTTC.

The chain recombines TRBV4-1 with TRBJ1-5; 7 nucleotides line up with TRBD1. The CDR3 covers 18 residues. Unmatched junction bases numbered 15, after V lost 0 bases and J lost 7 bases. The germline V gene encodes CDR1 MGHRA and CDR2 YSYEKL. The CDR3 reads CASSQDQIGGRGGQPQHF. In nucleotides, the CDR3 is TGCGCCAGCAGCCAAGATCAGATAGGGGGCAGGGGAGGCCAGCCCCAGCATTTT.

This clone was seen a few times. The chain employs TRBV19 and TRBJ2-3; TRBD2 agrees at 8 bases. The J segment lost 1 base and the V segment lost 5 bases, leaving 2 bases of the junction unmatched. Germline values: CDR1 LNHDA, CDR2 SQIVND (reference sequence). CDR3 size: 14 residues. The CDR3 DNA reads TGTGCCAGTAGTTCACTAGCGGGCACAGATACGCAGTATTTT. It encodes CASSSLAGTDTQYF.

The chain joins TRBV30 to TRBJ2-3; tentatively, D is TRBD1 (6 bases). The CDR3 length is 15 residues. From germline, CDR1 is GTSNPN and CDR2 SVGIG (reference sequence). V was pared by 1 base and J by 2 bases, with 13 bases between. The CDR3: CAWSAGTYLTDTQYF. The CDR3 bases are TGTGCCTGGAGTGCGGGGACATACCTCACAGATACGCAGTATTTT.

The rearrangement uses TRBV7-7 and TRBJ2-5; no definite D call. Germline V gives CDR1 SSHAT, CDR2 FNYEAQ (reference sequence). Trimming shortened V by 1 base and J by 3 bases, and 9 bases separated the two germline ends. The CDR3 is 14 residues long. CDR3 nucleotides: TGTGCCAGCAGCTTAGGGACGTTAGAAGAGACCCAGTACTTC. Amino acids: CASSLGTLEETQYF.

This clone came up a few times. The V gene is TRBV5-1, the J gene TRBJ1-1; D call uncertain. CDR1 and CDR2 from the germline V gene are SGHRS and YFSETQ. The CDR3 contains 13 residues. V was pared by 5 bases and J by 0 bases, with 8 bases between. The CDR3 bases are TGCGCCAGCAGGGGCGTGATGAACACTGAAGCTTTCTTT. Translated, it gives CASRGVMNTEAFF.

This sequence joins TRBV5-6 and TRBJ1-5; maybe TRBD1 (5 bases). This CDR3 has 16 residues. Germline assignment: CDR1 SGHDT and CDR2 YYEEEE. V lost 1 base and J 2 bases, leaving 13 bases between the germline ends. Written as DNA, the CDR3 is TGTGCCAGCAGCTTGTATGGGAGAGGGGGCAATCAGCCCCAGCATTTT. It encodes CASSLYGRGGNQPQHF. Variable domain in full (rest from reference TRBV5-6 and TRBJ1-5): DAGVTQSPTHLIKTRGQQVTLRCSPKSGHDTVSWYQQALGQGPQFIFQYYEEEERQRGNFPDRFSGHQFPNYSSELNVNALLLGDSALYLCASSLYGRGGNQPQHFGDGTRLSIL.

The rearrangement joins TRBV6-2 or TRBV6-3 to TRBJ1-2; 7 nucleotides match TRBD1. V shed 3 bases, J shed 8 bases, and the junction held 9 bases outside the gene matches. The CDR3 covers 14 residues. Germline lookup yields CDR1 MNHEY and CDR2 SVGEGT. CDR3 residues: CASSYFGTAYGYTF. The CDR3 nucleotides are TGTGCCAGCAGTTATTTCGGGACAGCTTACGGCTACACCTTC.

This sequence joins TRBV19 and TRBJ1-2; D might be TRBD1 (5 bases). CDR3 length: 12 amino acids. Germline values: CDR1 LNHDA, CDR2 SQIVND (reference sequence). V was cut by 2 bases and J by 7 bases, with 8 bases left in between. CDR3 bases: TGTGCCAGTAGTATACAGGGTGGTGGCTACACCTTC. Protein: CASSIQGGGYTF.

V is TRBV10-1 and J is TRBJ1-1; unclear D gene. V was clipped by 5 bases and J by 3 bases, with 13 bases between them. CDR1 and CDR2 from the germline V gene are WNHNN and SYGVQD (reference sequence). The CDR3 sequence is 14 residues long. The CDR3, as DNA: TGCGCCAGCAGTTTGAGGTCTGGGGACACTGAAGCTTTCTTT. This encodes CASSLRSGDTEAFF.

The table lists this clone with a count of one. This rearrangement joins TRBV7-9 to TRBJ1-6, with 8 bases fitting TRBD1. This CDR3 contains 17 residues. V shed 5 bases, J shed 5 bases, and the junction held 11 bases outside the gene matches. Germline V gene lookup returns CDR1 SEHNR and CDR2 FQNEAQ (reference sequence). The CDR3 DNA is TGTGCCAGCAGCCCCGGGGTGCGGACAGGGCATAATTCACCCCTCCACTTT. The encoded protein is CASSPGVRTGHNSPLHF.

This clone was seen only a few times. The chain recombines TRBV6-6 with TRBJ2-1; TRBD1 is a possible D gene (5 bases). Trimming shortened V by 5 bases and J by 5 bases, and 13 bases separated the two germline ends. CDR1 and CDR2 (germline): MNHNY, SVGAGI (reference sequence). The CDR3 loop spans 14 amino acids. DNA of the CDR3: TGTGCCAGCAGTGACAAGGGGTTACACAATGAGCAGTTCTTC. This sequence encodes CASSDKGLHNEQFF.

DNA for the CDR3: TGTGCCAGCAGCTTCGTGGGGGCGACAGATACGCAGTATTTT. It codes for CASSFVGATDTQYF. The V and J genes are TRBV7-3 and TRBJ2-3; a possible D gene is TRBD1 (6 bases). Trimming cost V 3 bases and J 3 bases, with 10 bases left between them. CDR3 size: 14 residues. Germline assignment: CDR1 SGHTA and CDR2 FQGTGA.

This chain joins TRBV5-4 and TRBJ2-1; D is ambiguous. Per germline, CDR1 SGHNT and CDR2 YYREEE (reference sequence). Between the trimmed V and J ends, which lost 0 bases and 8 bases, there was a span of 9 bases. This CDR3 contains 13 residues. CDR3 DNA: TGTGCCAGCAGCTTGGGACTTCGTGATGAGCAGTTCTTC. It translates to CASSLGLRDEQFF. The full variable domain, its missing parts supplied by reference TRBV5-4 and TRBJ2-1, is ETGVTQSPTHLIKTRGQQVTLRCSSQSGHNTVSWYQQALGQGPQFIFQYYREEENGRGNFPPRFSGLQFPNYSSELNVNALELDDSALYLCASSLGLRDEQFFGPGTRLTVL.

This clone was seen once. The J gene is TRBJ1-2, the V gene TRBV5-1; TRBD1 aligns across 7 bases. The trim removed 4 bases at V and 3 bases at J, leaving 6 bases unmatched. Germline CDR1 and CDR2: SGHRS and YFSETQ. The CDR3 length is 14 residues. The CDR3 spells CASSPGTEYYGYTF. CDR3 sequence (DNA): TGCGCCAGCAGCCCAGGGACAGAGTACTATGGCTACACCTTC.

This chain links TRBV4-1 with TRBJ2-1; TRBD1 matches 8 bases. After removal of 3 bases from V and 3 bases from J, the junction contained 4 bases not matched to a gene. Germline V gives CDR1 MGHRA, CDR2 YSYEKL. This CDR3 is 15 amino acids long. The CDR3 DNA is TGCGCCAGCAGCCACCCCGGACAGGGCTACAATGAGCAGTTCTTC. Protein product: CASSHPGQGYNEQFF.

The chain employs TRBV6-5 and TRBJ1-5; D remains unclear. Germline V gives CDR1 MNHEY, CDR2 SVGAGI. This CDR3 has 12 amino acids. The V end was cut by 7 bases, the J end by 2 bases, with 6 bases between. The CDR3, as DNA: TGTGCCAGCAACTTCGGCAATCAGCCCCAGCATTTT. This sequence encodes CASNFGNQPQHF.

This chain joins TRBV6-4 and TRBJ1-1, with 9 bases that match TRBD1. Per germline, CDR1 MRHNA and CDR2 SNTAGT. Trimming cost V 6 bases and J 2 bases; bases outside gene matches: 10. The CDR3 has 16 amino acids. CDR3 residues: CASRAQGAGGNTEAFF. The CDR3, as DNA: TGTGCCAGCAGAGCACAGGGGGCCGGTGGAAACACTGAAGCTTTCTTT.

The chain is built from TRBV6-5 and TRBJ2-2, with D perhaps assigned TRBD1 or TRBD2 (5 bases each). The V end was cut by 0 bases, the J end by 4 bases, with 6 bases between. Germline V gene sequence: CDR1 MNHEY, CDR2 SVGAGI. The CDR3 has 14 residues. The CDR3 nucleotides read TGTGCCAGCAGTTACTCAGGGACCACCGGGGAGCTGTTTTTT. As protein: CASSYSGTTGELFF.

The chain employs TRBV5-1 and TRBJ1-6; 10 positions match TRBD1. Germline V lookup: CDR1 SGHRS, CDR2 YFSETQ. This CDR3 region has 17 residues. The ends lost 4 bases at V and 1 base at J; junction bases unmatched: 5. The CDR3 loop reads CASSPGQGTSYNSPLHF. CDR3 bases: TGCGCCAGCAGCCCGGGACAGGGGACTTCCTATAATTCACCCCTCCACTTT.

About this clone: Other DNA sequences within the sample encode an identical CDR3. V gene TRBV18 combines with J gene TRBJ1-2; D may be TRBD1 (6 bases). Trimming stripped 1 base from V and 0 bases from J, with 9 bases between. In germline, CDR1 is KGHSH, CDR2 LQKENI. The CDR3 spans 15 residues. The CDR3 DNA sequence: TGTGCCAGCTCACCACAGGGACAAGCTAACTATGGCTACACCTTC. It yields the protein CASSPQGQANYGYTF. Combining the CDR3 with reference TRBV18 and TRBJ1-2 gives the whole variable domain NAGVMQNPRHLVRRRGQEARLRCSPMKGHSHVYWYRQLPEEGLKFMVYLQKENIIDESGMPKERFSAEFPKEGPSILRIQQVVRGDSAAYFCASSPQGQANYGYTFGSGTRLTVV.

The chain joins TRBV20-1 to TRBJ1-5; 7 nucleotides line up with TRBD1. J was trimmed by 4 bases and V by 3 bases; bases with no gene match: 3. Per the germline V gene, CDR1 is DFQATT and CDR2 is SNEGSKA (reference sequence). This CDR3 region has 13 residues. Written as DNA, the CDR3 is TGCAGTGCTAGTCTGACAGGGAATCAGCCCCAGCATTTT. Protein sequence: CSASLTGNQPQHF.

This rearrangement joins TRBV20-1 to TRBJ1-2, with D maybe TRBD1 (6 bases). CDR1 is DFQATT and CDR2 is SNEGSKA in the germline V gene (reference sequence). The CDR3 contains 13 residues. V was shortened by 3 bases and J by 5 bases, with 13 bases between the two germline ends. The chain's CDR3 is CSASEQGEYGYTF. CDR3 sequence (DNA): TGCAGTGCTAGTGAACAGGGTGAGTATGGCTACACCTTC.

The chain couples TRBV13 to TRBJ2-1; 8 positions match TRBD2. The CDR3 runs to 14 residues. Germline-derived CDR1 and CDR2 are PRHDT and FYEKMQ (reference sequence). J gave up 7 bases and V 1 base, and 3 bases lay outside the gene matches. CDR3 sequence (DNA): TGTGCCAGCAGCTTAGTCCCGGGGGGGAATGAGCAGTTCTTC. Its protein is CASSLVPGGNEQFF.

The J gene is TRBJ2-1, the V gene TRBV5-1; D unclear. V was shortened by 0 bases and J by 6 bases, with 10 bases between the two germline ends. Germline CDR1 reads SGHRS; CDR2 reads YFSETQ. There are 14 residues in the CDR3. The chain's CDR3 is CASSLALPGNEQFF. The CDR3 nucleotides are TGCGCCAGCAGCTTGGCCTTGCCCGGCAATGAGCAGTTCTTC.